The present entry profiles one T cell receptor beta chain with its context. This clonotype turned up a few times. Its binding antigen is unknown. One base away there is no much larger clone; base qualities are not given. This sample stems from a study of human T cells and chemical hapten exposure (dated by TCRdb to about 2021). A note on the overall study: For sensitization, 2% DPC in acetone was applied to a 2 cm by 2 cm area of upper inner arm skin. Patch testing was done on the upper back using Finn chambers containing 0.01% DPC, and results were scored after 6 days according to International Contact Dermatitis Research Group standards. The libraries were sequenced as a pool, and the TCR yield per sample differed mostly because of small variations in library volumes within the pool. The mostly female patient cohort included alopecia areata with under or over 50% scalp involvement, alopecia totalis and alopecia universalis. Blood samples were taken from patients before sensitization (week 0) and then at 2, 6 and about 24 weeks after DPC sensitization. Throughout the roughly 23-week study period, patients were also given weekly therapeutic DPC doses on the scalp. The study tracked peripheral blood TCR repertoire changes in vivo during primary and secondary sensitization to the hapten diphenylcyclopropenone (DPC) in alopecia patients. Blood for TCR sequencing was provided by twenty-nine alopecia patients at one to four time points (pre-sensitization, 2, 6 and 24 weeks). General study outcomes and caveats: Repeated subsampling changed both the strength of the expansion versus patch-test correlation and the threshold at which that correlation became significant. No change with DPC sensitization was found in the number of TCRs above 1 in 1000 frequency, and no evidence of global repertoire structure alterations was found. A positive correlation was found between the number of PT1 expanded TCRs and patch test score, with significance reached at thresholds 8, 16 and 32 but not 4. All patients had alopecia, a presumed autoimmune disease, so their immune response might differ from that of healthy individuals. Compared with pre-sensitization or healthy control sets, expanded TCRs formed significantly more large CDR3 similarity clusters, which is consistent with antigen-driven responses.

Library preparation used RACE. These reads were obtained on a NextSeq 500. During library preparation, unique molecular identifiers were attached to individual cDNA molecules so that TCRs could be counted in a quantitative, reproducible way. For every blood RNA sample, sequencing covered both the TCR alpha and TCR beta chains. The authors' analysis ran thus. A median of around 96,000 TCRs per sample was observed, with a range of 23,224 to 690,600. The Decombinator software suite was used to annotate V, J and CDR3 in the TCR reads. To make PS versus PT1 abundance plots, every sample was subsampled to the same number of TCRs (28,000). Expanded TCRs were defined as absent before sensitization and observed at least eight times at the 2-week time point. TCRdb reprocessed the public reads (quality trimming at Q25 with fastp, clone calling with MiXCR) and kept in-frame beta chains. Each entry merges the rows of one CDR3 protein and shows their most common DNA and genes. These V and J calls derive from TCRdb rather than the authors' analysis. Recorded for this sample are about 190,000 distinct CDR3 sequences; 24% of them occurred a single time. The leading ten clones occupy 2% to 3% of the sample.

CDR1 and CDR2 are read off the germline V gene as SGDLS and YYNGEE. Trimming leaves V shorter by 3 bases and J shorter by 2 bases, with the junction holding 4 bases beyond the gene matches. From cysteine to phenylalanine, the CDR3 is 15 amino acids long. The entry retains the CDR3 DNA only, 45 bases that are in frame from base 1. The time point label here, explained by the study, means: patch test 3, about 24 weeks after DPC sensitization. Per the publication, the treatment or condition label means: therapeutic diphenylcyclopropenone sensitization with weekly scalp DPC. Blood at each patch-test visit was drawn before the patch test was applied. To be eligible, patients had to be aged 18 to 70, diagnosed with alopecia and judged suitable for DPC therapy, while pregnant patients were excluded. Total RNA was isolated from unfractionated whole blood collected in Tempus Blood RNA tubes.

Sequenced here: whole blood, sampled in connection with sensitization to the hapten diphenylcyclopropenone (DPC). The chain joins TRBV9 to TRBJ2-1, and 8 bases in between align with TRBD2. This receptor was taken from a woman between 35 and 50 years old with alopecia areata. Some clones in this sample may be carry-over from other donors' samples. In nucleotide form, the sequence is TGTGCCAGCAGCGGAGCGGGAGACCCCTACAATGAGCAGTTCTTC. It encodes CASSGAGDPYNEQFF.